This T cell receptor beta chain was identified during a study of T cell repertoires in cytomegalovirus infection. On the study more broadly: Through public TCR beta signatures, both CMV infection and matching HLA type were indicated.

As regards this clonotype: What it binds is unknown.

Germline V gene lookup returns CDR1 MNHEY and CDR2 SMNVEV (reference sequence). V was clipped by 5 bases and J by 3 bases, with 16 bases between them. The CDR3 consists of 16 residues. Whole-study results and caveats: Totalled public TCR beta family frequency picked out people who carried CMV plus the relevant HLA. Dominant in the ex vivo response were TCR beta clonotypes restricted by HLA-C and specific for CMV.

TCRdb ran MiXCR on the reads and lists one entry per CDR3 protein. The data show under 600,000 distinct CDR3 sequences, 15% to 20% seen once. V gene TRBV27 combines with J gene TRBJ2-2; no clear D. Sequencing was carried out using CD8+ T cells from PBMCs. The TCR originated in a human donor in good health (CMV status not recorded). Some clones in this sample may be carry-over from other donors' samples. The CDR3 region is CASSLRLATYTGELFF. In DNA, the CDR3 is TGTGCCAGCAGTCTCCGCCTGGCGACATACACCGGGGAGCTGTTTTTT.